This T cell receptor (beta chain) is from a study of cytomegalovirus exposure and HLA in healthy donors. Study-wide findings and caveats: There was a cluster of highly shared sequence variants that was likely a sequencing artifact.

The CDR3 consists of 16 residues. Germline CDR1 LGHNA, CDR2 YSLEER. V was trimmed by 0 bases and J by 1 base, leaving 12 bases between them. Comment on this clone: The antigen is unknown.

60 Vbeta and 13 Jbeta primers were used in PCR. Clones were sequenced by immunoSEQ multiplex PCR, and TCRdb holds only the in-frame ones, with some missing. The sample records 100,000 to 150,000 clones, around 80% being singletons. The receptor comes from a young man in good health and CMV-seronegative. The sample consisted of PBMCs. J is TRBJ2-5 and V is TRBV4-3; tentatively, D is TRBD2 (5 bases). CDR3 protein: CASSQDGGRSQETQYF. The CDR3 DNA follows: TGCGCCAGCAGCCAAGATGGAGGTAGATCCCAAGAGACCCAGTACTTC.